This TCR beta chain came from a study of blood T cell repertoires in COVID-19. About the research overall: T cells, B-cell-depleted T cells, or PBMCs provided the cDNA or gDNA that served as material.

Germline V CDR1 and CDR2: MNHNY, SVGAGI (reference sequence). The V segment lost 6 bases and the J segment 7 bases; nucleotides outside the gene matches: 9. The CDR3 has 15 amino acids. Measured with immunoSEQ multiplex PCR; TCRdb has only the in-frame clones, and not every one. The sample shows 150,000 to 200,000 clones, 85% to 90% of them seen only once. This TCR came from a man over 45 with acute or convalescent COVID-19. The chain employs TRBV6-6 and TRBJ2-2, with TRBD1 identical over 9 bases. Material for sequencing was peripheral blood. The CDR3 loop reads CASRRRTGEGGELFF. DNA for the CDR3: TGTGCCAGCAGGCGAAGGACAGGGGAAGGCGGGGAGCTGTTTTTT.